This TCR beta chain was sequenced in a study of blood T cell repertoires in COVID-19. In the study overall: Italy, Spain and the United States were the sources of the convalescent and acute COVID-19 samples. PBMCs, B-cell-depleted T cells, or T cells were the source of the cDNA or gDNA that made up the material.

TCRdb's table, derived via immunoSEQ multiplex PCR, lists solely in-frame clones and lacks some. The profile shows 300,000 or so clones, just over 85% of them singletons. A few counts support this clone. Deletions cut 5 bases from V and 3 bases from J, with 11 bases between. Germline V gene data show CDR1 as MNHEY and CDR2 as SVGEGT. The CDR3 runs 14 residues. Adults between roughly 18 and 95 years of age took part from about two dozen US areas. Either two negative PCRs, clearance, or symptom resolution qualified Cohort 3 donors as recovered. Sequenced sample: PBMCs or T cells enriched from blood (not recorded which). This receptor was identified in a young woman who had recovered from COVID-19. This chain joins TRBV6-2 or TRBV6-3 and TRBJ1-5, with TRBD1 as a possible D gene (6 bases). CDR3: CASSRQGHNQPQHF. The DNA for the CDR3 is TGTGCCAGCAGTCGCCAGGGGCACAATCAGCCCCAGCATTTT.